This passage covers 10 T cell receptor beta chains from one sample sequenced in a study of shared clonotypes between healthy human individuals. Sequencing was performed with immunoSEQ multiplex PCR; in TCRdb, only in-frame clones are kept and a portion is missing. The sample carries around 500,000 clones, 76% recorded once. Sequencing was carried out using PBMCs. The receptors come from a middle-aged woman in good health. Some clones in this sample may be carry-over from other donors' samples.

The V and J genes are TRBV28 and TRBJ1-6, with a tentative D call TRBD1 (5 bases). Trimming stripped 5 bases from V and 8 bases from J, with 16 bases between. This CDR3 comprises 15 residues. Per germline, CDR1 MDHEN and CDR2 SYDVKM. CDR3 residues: CASSLGGGLDSPLHF. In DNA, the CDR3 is TGTGCCAGCAGTCTGGGTGGGGGGTTGGATTCACCCCTCCACTTT.

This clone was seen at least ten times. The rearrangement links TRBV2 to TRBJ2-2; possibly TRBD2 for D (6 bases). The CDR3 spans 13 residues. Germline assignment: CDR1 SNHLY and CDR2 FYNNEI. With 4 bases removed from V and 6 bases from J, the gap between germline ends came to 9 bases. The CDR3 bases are TGTGCCAGCAGTGTGGAGGGTCCCGGGGAGCTGTTTTTT. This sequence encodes CASSVEGPGELFF.

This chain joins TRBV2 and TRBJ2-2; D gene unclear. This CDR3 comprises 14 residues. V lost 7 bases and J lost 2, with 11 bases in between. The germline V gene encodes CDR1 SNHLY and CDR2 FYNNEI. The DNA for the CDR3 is TGTGCCAGCAAGTCCCTTCTAAACACCGGGGAGCTGTTTTTT. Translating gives CASKSLLNTGELFF.

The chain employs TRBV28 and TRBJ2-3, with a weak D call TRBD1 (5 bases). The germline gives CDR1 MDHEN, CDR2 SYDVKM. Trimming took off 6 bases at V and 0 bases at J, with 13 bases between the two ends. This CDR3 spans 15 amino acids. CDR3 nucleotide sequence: TGTGCCAGCAGCTTCCTAGGGGCTAGCACAGATACGCAGTATTTT. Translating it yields CASSFLGASTDTQYF.

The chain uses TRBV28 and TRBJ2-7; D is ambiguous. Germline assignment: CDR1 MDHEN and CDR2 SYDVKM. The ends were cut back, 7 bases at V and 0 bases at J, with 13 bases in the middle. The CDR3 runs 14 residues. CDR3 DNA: TGTGCCAGCATCCTTTCGGGCTCCTCCTACGAGCAGTACTTC. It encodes CASILSGSSYEQYF. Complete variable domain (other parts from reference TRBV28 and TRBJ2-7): DVKVTQSSRYLVKRTGEKVFLECVQDMDHENMFWYRQDPGLGLRLIYFSYDVKMKEKGDIPEGYSVSREKKERFSLILESASTNQTSMYLCASILSGSSYEQYFGPGTRLTVT.

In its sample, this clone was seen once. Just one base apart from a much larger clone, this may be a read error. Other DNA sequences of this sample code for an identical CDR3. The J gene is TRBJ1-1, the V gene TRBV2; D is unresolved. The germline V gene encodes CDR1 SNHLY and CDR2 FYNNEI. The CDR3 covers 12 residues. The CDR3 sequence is CASSWTYTEAFF. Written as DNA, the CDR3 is TGTGCCAGCAGTTGGACTTACACCGAAGCTTTCTTT.

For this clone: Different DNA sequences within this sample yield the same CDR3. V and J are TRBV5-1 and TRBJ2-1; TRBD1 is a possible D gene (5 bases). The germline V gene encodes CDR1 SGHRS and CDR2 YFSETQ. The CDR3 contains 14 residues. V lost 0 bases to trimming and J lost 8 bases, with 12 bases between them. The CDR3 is CASSLGGTGDEQFF. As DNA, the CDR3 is TGCGCCAGCAGCTTGGGGGGCACAGGCGATGAGCAGTTCTTC.

DNA of the CDR3: TGTGCCAGTAGTATCGGGACAGGGATCCCCTACAATGAGCAGTTCTTC. This gives the protein CASSIGTGIPYNEQFF. This chain uses TRBV19 with TRBJ2-1, with TRBD1 matching 9 bases. Per the germline V gene, CDR1 is LNHDA and CDR2 is SQIVND (reference sequence). CDR3 length: 16 residues. J gave up 2 bases and V 3 bases, and 5 bases lay outside the gene matches.

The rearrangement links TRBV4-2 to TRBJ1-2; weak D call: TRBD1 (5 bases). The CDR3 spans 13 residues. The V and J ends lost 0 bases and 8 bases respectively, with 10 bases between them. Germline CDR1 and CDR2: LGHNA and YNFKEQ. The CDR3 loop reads CASSQDRRGGYTF. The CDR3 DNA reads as TGTGCCAGCAGCCAAGATCGGAGGGGAGGCTACACCTTC.

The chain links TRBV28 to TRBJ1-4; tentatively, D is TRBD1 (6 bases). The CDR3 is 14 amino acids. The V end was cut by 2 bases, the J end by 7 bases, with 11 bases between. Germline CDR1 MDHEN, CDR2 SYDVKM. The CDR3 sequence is CASSLGGLGEKLFF. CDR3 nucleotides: TGTGCCAGCAGTTTAGGGGGGCTTGGTGAAAAACTGTTTTTT.